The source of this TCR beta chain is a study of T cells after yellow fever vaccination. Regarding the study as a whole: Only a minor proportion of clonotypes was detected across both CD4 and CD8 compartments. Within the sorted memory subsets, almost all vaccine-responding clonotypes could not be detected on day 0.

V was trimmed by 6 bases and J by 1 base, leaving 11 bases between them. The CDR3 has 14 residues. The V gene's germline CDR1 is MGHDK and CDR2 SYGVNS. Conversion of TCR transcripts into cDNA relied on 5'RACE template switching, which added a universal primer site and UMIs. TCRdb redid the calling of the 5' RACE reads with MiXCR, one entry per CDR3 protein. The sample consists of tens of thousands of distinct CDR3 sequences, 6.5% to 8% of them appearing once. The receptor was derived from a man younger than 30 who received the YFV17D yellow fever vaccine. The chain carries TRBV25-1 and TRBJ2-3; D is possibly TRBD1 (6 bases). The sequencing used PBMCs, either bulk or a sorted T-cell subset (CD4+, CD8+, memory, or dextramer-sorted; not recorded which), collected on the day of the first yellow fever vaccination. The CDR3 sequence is CASRDRWGTDTQYF. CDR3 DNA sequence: TGTGCCAGCAGGGACAGATGGGGCACAGATACGCAGTATTTT. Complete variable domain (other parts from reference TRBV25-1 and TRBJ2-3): EADIYQTPRYLVIGTGKKITLECSQTMGHDKMYWYQQDPGMELHLIHYSYGVNSTEKGDLSSESTVSRIRTEHFPLTLESARPSHTSQYLCASRDRWGTDTQYFGPGTRLTVL.